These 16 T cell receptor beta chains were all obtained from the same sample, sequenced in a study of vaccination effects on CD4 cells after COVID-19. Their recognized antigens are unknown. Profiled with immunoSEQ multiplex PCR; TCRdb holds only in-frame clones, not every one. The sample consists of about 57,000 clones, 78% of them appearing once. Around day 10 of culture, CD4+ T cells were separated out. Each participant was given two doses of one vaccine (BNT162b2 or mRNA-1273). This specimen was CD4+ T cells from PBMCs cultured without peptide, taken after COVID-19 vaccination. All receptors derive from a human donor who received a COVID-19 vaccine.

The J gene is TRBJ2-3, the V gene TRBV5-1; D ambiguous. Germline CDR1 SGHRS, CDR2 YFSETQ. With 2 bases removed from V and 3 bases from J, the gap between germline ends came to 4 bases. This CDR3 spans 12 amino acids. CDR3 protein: CASSFSTDTQYF. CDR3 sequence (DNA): TGCGCCAGCAGCTTTTCGACAGATACGCAGTATTTT. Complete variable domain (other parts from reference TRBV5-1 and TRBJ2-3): KAGVTQTPRYLIKTRGQQVTLSCSPISGHRSVSWYQQTPGQGLQFLFEYFSETQRNKGNFPGRFSGRQFSNSRSEMNVSTLELGDSALYLCASSFSTDTQYFGPGTRLTVL.

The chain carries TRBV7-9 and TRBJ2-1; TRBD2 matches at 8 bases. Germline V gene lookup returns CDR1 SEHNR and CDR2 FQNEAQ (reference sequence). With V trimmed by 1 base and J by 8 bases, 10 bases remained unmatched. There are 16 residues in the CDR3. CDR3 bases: TGTGCCAGCAGCTTAGGGCCAGCGGGAGCTGGGGATGAGCAGTTCTTC. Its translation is CASSLGPAGAGDEQFF.

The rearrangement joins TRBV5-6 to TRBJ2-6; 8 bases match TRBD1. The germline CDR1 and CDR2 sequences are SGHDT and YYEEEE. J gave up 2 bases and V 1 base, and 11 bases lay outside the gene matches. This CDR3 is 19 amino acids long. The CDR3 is CASSLRQGAIRAGANVLTF. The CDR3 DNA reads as TGTGCCAGCAGCTTGCGGCAGGGGGCGATCCGGGCTGGGGCCAACGTCCTGACTTTC.

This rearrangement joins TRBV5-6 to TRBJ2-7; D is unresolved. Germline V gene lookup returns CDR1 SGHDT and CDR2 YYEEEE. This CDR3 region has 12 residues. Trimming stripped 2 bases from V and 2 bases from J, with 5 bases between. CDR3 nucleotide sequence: TGTGCCAGCAGCTTCGGAGCCTACGAGCAGTACTTC. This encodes CASSFGAYEQYF.

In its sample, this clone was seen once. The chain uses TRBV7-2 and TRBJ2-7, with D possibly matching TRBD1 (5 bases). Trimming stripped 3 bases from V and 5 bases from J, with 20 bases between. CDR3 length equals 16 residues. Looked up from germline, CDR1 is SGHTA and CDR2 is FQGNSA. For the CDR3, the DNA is TGTGCCAGCAGCTTCCTTTTATCCAGGGCTAACCACGAGCAGTACTTC. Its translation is CASSFLLSRANHEQYF.

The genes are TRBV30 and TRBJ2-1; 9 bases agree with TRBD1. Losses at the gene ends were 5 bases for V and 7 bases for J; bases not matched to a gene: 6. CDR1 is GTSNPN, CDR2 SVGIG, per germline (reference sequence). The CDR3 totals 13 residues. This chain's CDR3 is CAWSSGQGNEQFF. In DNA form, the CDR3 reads TGTGCCTGGTCTAGCGGACAGGGGAATGAGCAGTTCTTC.

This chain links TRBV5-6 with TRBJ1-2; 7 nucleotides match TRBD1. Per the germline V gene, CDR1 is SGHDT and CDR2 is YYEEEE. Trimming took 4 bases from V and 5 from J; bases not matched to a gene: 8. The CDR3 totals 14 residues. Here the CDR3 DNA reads TGTGCCAGCAGCCCCCGGGACAGTGCGTATGGCTACACCTTC. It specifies CASSPRDSAYGYTF.

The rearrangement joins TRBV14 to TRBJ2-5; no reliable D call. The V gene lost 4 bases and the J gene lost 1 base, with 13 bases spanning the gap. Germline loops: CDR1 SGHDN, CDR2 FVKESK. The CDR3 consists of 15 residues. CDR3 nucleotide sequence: TGTGCCAGCAGCCGCTCCCTAGGACCCCAAGAGACCCAGTACTTC. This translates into CASSRSLGPQETQYF.

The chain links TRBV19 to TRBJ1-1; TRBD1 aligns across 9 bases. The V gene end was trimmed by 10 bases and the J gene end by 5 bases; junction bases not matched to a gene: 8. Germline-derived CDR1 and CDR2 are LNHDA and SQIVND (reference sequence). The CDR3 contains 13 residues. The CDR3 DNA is TGTGCCACCCGGGGACAGGGAAAGACTGAAGCTTTCTTT. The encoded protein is CATRGQGKTEAFF.

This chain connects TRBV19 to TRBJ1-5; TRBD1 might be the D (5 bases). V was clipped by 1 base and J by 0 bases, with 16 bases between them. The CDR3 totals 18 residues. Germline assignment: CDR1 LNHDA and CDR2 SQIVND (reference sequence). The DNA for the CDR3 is TGTGCCAGTAGTATAGCAATCGCGGCAGGGATTAGCAATCAGCCCCAGCATTTT. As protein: CASSIAIAAGISNQPQHF. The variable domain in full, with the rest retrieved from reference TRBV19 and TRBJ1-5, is DGGITQSPKYLFRKEGQNVTLSCEQNLNHDAMYWYRQDPGQGLRLIYYSQIVNDFQKGDIAEGYSVSREKKESFPLTVTSAQKNPTAFYLCASSIAIAAGISNQPQHFGDGTRLSIL.

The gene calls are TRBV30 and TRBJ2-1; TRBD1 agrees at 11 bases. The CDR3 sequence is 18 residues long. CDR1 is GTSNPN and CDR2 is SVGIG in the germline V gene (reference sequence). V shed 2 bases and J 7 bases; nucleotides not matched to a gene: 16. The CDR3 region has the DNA TGTGCCTGGAGTCCGCACCCGGGGACAGGGGGTTTGAGGAATGAGCAGTTCTTC. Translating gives CAWSPHPGTGGLRNEQFF.

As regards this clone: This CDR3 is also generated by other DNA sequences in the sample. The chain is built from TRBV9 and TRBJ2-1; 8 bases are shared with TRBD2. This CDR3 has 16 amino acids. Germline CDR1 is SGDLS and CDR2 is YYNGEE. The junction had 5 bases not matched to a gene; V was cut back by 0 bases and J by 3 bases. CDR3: CASSVVGSGGYNEQFF. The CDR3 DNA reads TGTGCCAGCAGCGTAGTTGGAAGCGGGGGCTACAATGAGCAGTTCTTC.

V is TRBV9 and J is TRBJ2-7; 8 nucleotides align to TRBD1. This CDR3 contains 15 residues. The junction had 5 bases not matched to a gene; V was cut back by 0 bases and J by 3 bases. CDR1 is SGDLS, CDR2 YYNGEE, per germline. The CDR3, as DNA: TGTGCCAGCAGCGTAGACGGACAGGGTTTCTACGAGCAGTACTTC. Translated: CASSVDGQGFYEQYF.

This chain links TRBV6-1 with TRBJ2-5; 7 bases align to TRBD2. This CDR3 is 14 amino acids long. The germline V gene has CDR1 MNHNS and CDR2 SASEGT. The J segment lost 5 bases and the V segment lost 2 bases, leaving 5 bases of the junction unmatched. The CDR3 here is CASSEPGLPETQYF. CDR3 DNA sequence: TGTGCCAGCAGTGAACCGGGACTACCCGAGACCCAGTACTTC.

The CDR3 is CASSSGWGSSYNSPLHF. The CDR3 region has the DNA TGTGCCAGCAGCTCCGGGTGGGGGAGCTCCTATAATTCACCCCTCCACTTT. The chain recombines TRBV7-9 with TRBJ1-6, with D maybe TRBD1 (5 bases). V lost 4 bases and J 0 bases, leaving 13 bases between the germline ends. From germline, CDR1 is SEHNR and CDR2 FQNEAQ (reference sequence). The CDR3 runs 17 residues.

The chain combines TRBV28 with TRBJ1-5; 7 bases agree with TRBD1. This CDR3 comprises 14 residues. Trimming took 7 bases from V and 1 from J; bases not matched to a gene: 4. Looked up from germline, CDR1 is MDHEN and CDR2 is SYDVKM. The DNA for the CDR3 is TGTGCCAGCACCCAGGGGGGAAGCAATCAGCCCCAGCATTTT. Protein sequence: CASTQGGSNQPQHF.